Shown below are 3 T cell receptor beta chains from a single sample sequenced in a study of blood T cell repertoires in COVID-19. TCRdb's table, derived via immunoSEQ multiplex PCR, lists solely in-frame clones and lacks some. The profile shows fewer than 75,000 clones, about four fifths of them singletons. Sequencing was done on a sample of peripheral blood. The receptors come from a woman aged 60-75 years with acute or convalescent COVID-19.

The chain joins TRBV4-3 to TRBJ2-1; 7 bases line up with TRBD1. V shed 3 bases, J shed 3 bases, and the junction held 5 bases outside the gene matches. Germline V gene lookup returns CDR1 LGHNA and CDR2 YSLEER. The CDR3 consists of 15 residues. The CDR3 is CASSQRQGYYNEQFF. CDR3 nucleotide sequence: TGCGCCAGCAGCCAGCGACAGGGTTACTACAATGAGCAGTTCTTC.

This clone was counted a few times. The gene calls are TRBV3-1 (or the pseudogene TRBV3-2) and TRBJ1-1; D is possibly TRBD1 (6 bases). The germline V gene has CDR1 LGHDT and CDR2 YNNKEL (reference sequence). The CDR3 loop spans 13 amino acids. V lost 6 bases and J 4 bases, leaving 12 bases between the germline ends. The CDR3 loop is CASSPTGFTEAFF. The CDR3 DNA reads TGTGCCAGCAGTCCTACAGGGTTCACTGAAGCTTTCTTT.

This chain connects TRBV30 to TRBJ2-1; D ambiguous. This CDR3 comprises 11 residues. From germline, CDR1 is GTSNPN and CDR2 SVGIG (reference sequence). V lost 5 bases and J 1 base, leaving 3 bases between the germline ends. The CDR3 DNA follows: TGTGCCTGGCATTCCTACAATGAGCAGTTCTTC. This translates into CAWHSYNEQFF.